This T cell receptor beta chain was identified in a study of blood T cell repertoires in COVID-19. Study at large: Collection of acute and convalescent COVID-19 samples took place in the United States, Italy and Spain. Nucleic acid was either cDNA or gDNA, and it came from T cells, B-cell-depleted T cells, or PBMCs.

Repertoires were generated with immunoSEQ multiplex PCR, while TCRdb's copy carries only in-frame clones and drops some. Of more than 65,000 clones in the sample, approximately 82% were seen once. The V end was cut by 2 bases, the J end by 2 bases, with 12 bases between. Germline CDR1 is KGHDR and CDR2 is SFDVKD. The CDR3 extends over 16 amino acids. The chain recombines TRBV24-1 with TRBJ1-5; D is possibly TRBD1 (6 bases). The sequence was obtained from a woman between 50 and 59 years old with acute or convalescent COVID-19. The source material was peripheral blood. The CDR3 region has the DNA TGTGCCACCAGTGATTCGACAGGACGGGGCAATCAGCCCCAGCATTTT. This sequence encodes CATSDSTGRGNQPQHF.